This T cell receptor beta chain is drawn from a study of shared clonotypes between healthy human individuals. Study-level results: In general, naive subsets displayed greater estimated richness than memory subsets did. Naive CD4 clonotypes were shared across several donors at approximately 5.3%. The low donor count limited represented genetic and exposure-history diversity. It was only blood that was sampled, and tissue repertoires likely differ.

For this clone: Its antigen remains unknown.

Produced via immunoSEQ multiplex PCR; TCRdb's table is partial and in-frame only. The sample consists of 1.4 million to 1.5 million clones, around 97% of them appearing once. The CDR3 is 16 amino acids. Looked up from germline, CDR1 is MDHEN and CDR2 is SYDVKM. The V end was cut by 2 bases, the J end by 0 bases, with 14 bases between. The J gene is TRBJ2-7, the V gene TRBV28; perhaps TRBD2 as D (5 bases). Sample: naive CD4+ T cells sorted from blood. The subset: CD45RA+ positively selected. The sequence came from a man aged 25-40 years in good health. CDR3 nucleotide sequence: TGTGCCAGCAGTTTAGATCCGGCTAGCAGCTCCTACGAGCAGTACTTC. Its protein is CASSLDPASSSYEQYF.